This TCR beta chain was identified in a study of Graves' ophthalmopathy and Graves' hyperthyroidism. The study's findings and limits: With 70.59% sensitivity and approximately 72% specificity, the model predicted ophthalmopathy progression.

About this clonotype itself: Its antigen is undetermined.

The germline V gene encodes CDR1 SNHLY and CDR2 FYNNEI. The CDR3 is made up of 16 amino acids. Amplified TCR beta CDR3 regions were obtained using RNA transcripts as template. The authors performed first-round RT-PCR with HTBI primers and then a second-round multiplex PCR. MiXCR, run by TCRdb on the multiplex PCR reads, gives a single entry per CDR3 protein. The sample includes 500,000 to 700,000 distinct CDR3 sequences, 35% to 40% of them seen just once. V gene TRBV2 combines with J gene TRBJ2-5, with 11 bases aligning to TRBD2. Near its end, the DNA agrees better with TRBJ2-1, so the J call may be wrong. This TCR was recovered from an adult man with Graves' hyperthyroidism. Sequencing input: peripheral blood or thyroid tissue (not recorded which). This CDR3 is CASNPTSGGTYNEQFF. The CDR3 nucleotides read TGTGCCAGCAACCCTACTAGCGGGGGAACCTACAATGAGCAGTTCTTC.